The clone carrying this TCR beta chain was picked up many times. Using its own MiXCR run on the 5' RACE reads, TCRdb lists one record per CDR3 protein. In the table there are approximately 23,000 distinct CDR3 sequences, around 4.5% of which are singletons. Trimming took 8 bases from V and 9 from J; bases not matched to a gene: 12. Germline assignment: CDR1 MRHNA and CDR2 SNTAGT. The CDR3 spans 14 residues. The sample belongs to a study of early T cells in non-severe SARS-CoV-2 infection. The specimen sequenced was whole blood. The sequence derives from an adult who was a healthcare worker with PCR-confirmed SARS-CoV-2 infection or an uninfected control (not recorded which). The chain couples TRBV6-4 to TRBJ2-1; 8 bases match TRBD1. CDR3 DNA: TGTGCCAGCTCACCATCACAGGGGGGAGGTGAGCAGTTCTTC. Translating gives CASSPSQGGGEQFF.